This entry lists 18 T cell receptor beta chains sequenced from one sample in a study of T-cell reconstitution after alpha-beta-depleted transplantation in children. Using unique molecular identifiers, the investigators prepared the TCRbeta library. TCRdb used MiXCR to reprocess the PCR reads, holding one entry per CDR3 protein. Counted here are fewer than 250,000 distinct CDR3 sequences, roughly 7.7% occurring once; the ten biggest clones make up approximately 6.3%. Sample: PBMCs, mostly from graft donor cells, taken 180 days after TCRalphabeta/CD19-depleted stem cell transplant. Source of these receptors: a male patient between 10 and 17 years old who had a stem cell transplant for acute lymphoblastic leukemia, so the T cells may come from the graft donor.

This clonotype was seen ten or more times. The gene calls are TRBV7-2 and TRBJ2-7, with 8 bases aligning to TRBD1. V gave up 6 bases and J gave up 3 bases; unmatched junction bases: 4. In germline, CDR1 is SGHTA, CDR2 FQGNSA. The CDR3 spans 13 residues. CDR3 loop: CASRRTGNYEQYF. The CDR3 DNA sequence: TGTGCCAGCAGGCGGACAGGGAACTACGAGCAGTACTTC.

This clonotype was seen at least ten times. This chain uses TRBV5-1 with TRBJ1-2; D call uncertain. The CDR3 runs to 13 residues. V lost 2 bases to trimming and J lost 6 bases, with 11 bases between them. CDR1 and CDR2 (germline): SGHRS, YFSETQ. The CDR3 reads CASSFAGGNGYTF. The CDR3 DNA sequence: TGCGCCAGCAGCTTCGCGGGAGGGAATGGCTACACCTTC.

This clonotype came up many times. The chain has TRBV28 and TRBJ1-5; tentative D call: TRBD1 (5 bases). V was shortened by 3 bases and J by 0 bases, with 9 bases between the two germline ends. CDR1 and CDR2 (germline): MDHEN, SYDVKM. The CDR3 consists of 15 residues. The CDR3 here is CASSLMGDSNQPQHF. CDR3 DNA: TGTGCCAGCAGTTTGATGGGGGATAGCAATCAGCCCCAGCATTTT. Full variable domain (rest looked up from reference TRBV28 and TRBJ1-5): DVKVTQSSRYLVKRTGEKVFLECVQDMDHENMFWYRQDPGLGLRLIYFSYDVKMKEKGDIPEGYSVSREKKERFSLILESASTNQTSMYLCASSLMGDSNQPQHFGDGTRLSIL.

This clonotype was recorded many times. The chain is built from TRBV12-3 or TRBV12-4 and TRBJ2-7; 8 bases agree with TRBD1. V dropped 9 bases and J dropped 3; count of bases not matched to a gene: 13. This CDR3 spans 15 amino acids. The CDR3 DNA is TGTGCCAGTAGGGTGCTGACAGGGGAAAACTACGAGCAGTACTTC. Encoded protein: CASRVLTGENYEQYF.

This clonotype was observed at least ten times. This rearrangement joins TRBV28 to TRBJ2-1; 9 bases are shared with TRBD2. The germline V gene encodes CDR1 MDHEN and CDR2 SYDVKM. With V trimmed by 3 bases and J by 8 bases, 11 bases remained unmatched. This CDR3 has 16 residues. The CDR3 sequence: CASSFLSGLAMYEQFF. The CDR3, as DNA: TGTGCCAGCAGTTTTCTGTCGGGACTAGCTATGTATGAGCAGTTCTTC.

This clonotype was found many times. The genes are TRBV5-1 and TRBJ2-7; maybe TRBD2 (6 bases). Deletions cut 3 bases from V and 0 bases from J, with 10 bases between. In germline, CDR1 is SGHRS, CDR2 YFSETQ. The CDR3 totals 14 residues. This CDR3 is CASSSQTSSYEQYF. DNA of the CDR3: TGCGCCAGCAGCTCCCAGACTAGCTCCTACGAGCAGTACTTC.

This clonotype occurred many times. The V and J genes are TRBV20-1 and TRBJ1-2; TRBD1 matches at 9 bases. The CDR3 runs to 13 residues. Trimming took 0 bases from V and 6 from J; bases not matched to a gene: 2. Germline V CDR1 and CDR2: DFQATT, SNEGSKA (reference sequence). DNA of the CDR3: TGCAGTGCTAGAGATGGGACAGGGCATGGCTACACCTTC. Its protein is CSARDGTGHGYTF.

In its sample, this clonotype was seen many times. The chain recombines TRBV10-3 with TRBJ2-2; TRBD2 matches at 9 bases. Germline values: CDR1 ENHRY, CDR2 SYGVKD. J gave up 6 bases and V 7 bases, and 6 bases lay outside the gene matches. This CDR3 region has 14 residues. In DNA, the CDR3 is TGTGCCATCAATCCCGGGACTAGCTCCGGGGAGCTGTTTTTT. Protein: CAINPGTSSGELFF.

This clonotype showed up many times. This chain joins TRBV11-2 and TRBJ2-3; the D gene is possibly TRBD1 (5 bases). The CDR3 covers 17 residues. Trimming pared 1 base from V and 2 bases from J, leaving 16 bases between. The V gene's germline CDR1 is SGHAT and CDR2 FQNNGV. The CDR3 loop reads CASSLGPPRGSTDTQYF. The CDR3 DNA reads as TGTGCCAGCAGCTTAGGTCCTCCAAGGGGATCCACAGATACGCAGTATTTT.

This clonotype appeared many times. The V call is TRBV29-1, the J call TRBJ1-1; D is unclear. The CDR3 has 13 residues. With 3 bases removed from V and 1 base from J, the gap between germline ends came to 9 bases. The germline CDR1 and CDR2 sequences are SQVTM and ANQGSEA. The CDR3, as DNA: TGCAGCGTTGAGGTGTTGGGGAACACTGAAGCTTTCTTT. It specifies CSVEVLGNTEAFF. The entire variable domain, with the rest obtained from reference TRBV29-1 and TRBJ1-1, is as follows: SAVISQKPSRDICQRGTSLTIQCQVDSQVTMMFWYRQQPGQSLTLIATANQGSEATYESGFVIDKFPISRPNLTFSTLTVSNMSPEDSSIYLCSVEVLGNTEAFFGQGTRLTVV.

At least ten counts were recorded for this clonotype. The genes are TRBV4-3 and TRBJ2-1; TRBD2 matches 15 bases. V trimming: 4 bases; J trimming: 1 base; junction bases outside the gene matches: 8. CDR3 length: 19 amino acids. Germline-derived CDR1 and CDR2 are LGHNA and YSLEER. CDR3 coding DNA: TGCGCCAGCAGCCCTCGGACTAGCGGGGGGGTCGGATCCTACAATGAGCAGTTCTTC. Translation: CASSPRTSGGVGSYNEQFF.

This clonotype appeared many times. This chain uses TRBV7-9 with TRBJ2-7, with D hard to call. The CDR3 has 12 residues. V lost 4 bases and J 6 bases, leaving 10 bases between the germline ends. Germline CDR1 SEHNR, CDR2 FQNEAQ (reference sequence). The CDR3 loop reads CASSYPVIEQYF. In nucleotides, the CDR3 is TGTGCCAGCAGCTACCCCGTGATCGAGCAGTACTTC.

This clonotype was seen at least ten times. The CDR3 coding sequence is TGCGCCAGCAGCCAAGTGTACGTCAGAAGCTCCTACAATGAGCAGTTCTTC. The encoded protein is CASSQVYVRSSYNEQFF. V usage is TRBV4-1 and J usage is TRBJ2-1; no reliable D call. Germline V gene lookup returns CDR1 MGHRA and CDR2 YSYEKL. Trimming shortened V by 1 base and J by 0 bases, and 13 bases separated the two germline ends. The CDR3 totals 17 residues.

This clonotype was counted ten times or more. This chain joins TRBV3-1 and TRBJ1-2, with 9 nucleotides matching TRBD1. The J segment lost 4 bases and the V segment lost 4 bases, leaving 4 bases of the junction unmatched. This CDR3 spans 14 amino acids. Germline V CDR1 and CDR2: LGHDT, YNNKEL (reference sequence). The CDR3 DNA is TGTGCCAGCAGCCCCGGGGACAGGGCCTATGGCTACACCTTC. Translated, it gives CASSPGDRAYGYTF. Looking up the rest from reference TRBV3-1 and TRBJ1-2 gives the full variable domain: DTAVSQTPKYLVTQMGNDKSIKCEQNLGHDTMYWYKQDSKKFLKIMFSYNNKELIINETVPNRFSPKSPDKAHLNLHINSLELGDSAVYFCASSPGDRAYGYTFGSGTRLTVV.

The sample holds many counts of this clonotype. The V gene is TRBV27, the J gene TRBJ2-3; D possibly matches TRBD1 or TRBD2 (5 bases each). The V end was cut by 5 bases, the J end by 13 bases, with 31 bases between. The CDR3 is 17 amino acids. In germline, CDR1 is MNHEY, CDR2 SMNVEV (reference sequence). CDR3 in DNA: TGTGCCAGCAGTCAAGCACAGAGCGGTTTTCCCTTTAAACAGGAGTATTTT. It encodes CASSQAQSGFPFKQEYF.

This clonotype has ten or more counts. The chain links TRBV9 to TRBJ1-5; D gene uncertain. Trimming took 5 bases from V and 2 from J, leaving 8 bases between them. The CDR3 has 13 residues. CDR1 SGDLS and CDR2 YYNGEE come from the germline V gene. The CDR3 DNA is TGTGCCAGCAGAGATAGACGCAATCAGCCCCAGCATTTT. Translated: CASRDRRNQPQHF.

This clonotype appeared many times. The chain links TRBV5-6 to TRBJ2-7; the D call may be TRBD1 or TRBD2 (5 bases each). The ends were cut back, 1 base at V and 6 bases at J, with 11 bases in the middle. Germline V gene data show CDR1 as SGHDT and CDR2 as YYEEEE. CDR3 size: 13 residues. The CDR3 DNA is TGTGCCAGCAGCTTGAATTTGGGGGTCGAGCAGTACTTC. Protein product: CASSLNLGVEQYF.

This clonotype occurred many times. The genes are TRBV20-1 and TRBJ2-7; the D call may be TRBD1 or TRBD2 (5 bases each). V dropped 4 bases and J dropped 2 bases, with 15 bases sitting between them. CDR1 and CDR2 from the germline V gene are DFQATT and SNEGSKA (reference sequence). CDR3 length equals 14 residues. Written as DNA, the CDR3 is TGCAGTGCTACGACCGGGACGTTCGCCTACGAGCAGTACTTC. It specifies CSATTGTFAYEQYF.